The rows below give T cell receptor beta chains drawn from one sample of a study of cytomegalovirus exposure and HLA in healthy donors. Data came from immunoSEQ multiplex PCR; TCRdb stores just in-frame clones and leaves some out. The specimen's table records around 140,000 clones. The source material was PBMCs. These receptors originate from a male donor in good health and CMV-seronegative. The CDR3 runs from the conserved cysteine through the conserved F or W. D genes are given only for firm matches.

d_call	v_call	j_call	cdr3_nt	cdr3_aa
NA	TRBV9	TRBJ2-1	TGTGCCAGCAGCGTAGAGTTGCAGGGGGGCTCCTACAATGAGCAGTTCTTC	CASSVELQGGSYNEQFF
NA	TRBV25-1	TRBJ1-3	TGTGCCAGCAGTGTCACAGGGTCTGGAAACACCATATATTTT	CASSVTGSGNTIYF
NA	TRBV6-5	TRBJ1-1	TGTACCAGCAGTTACTCTAACACCTTGAACACTGAAGCTTTCTTT	CTSSYSNTLNTEAFF
TRBD1	TRBV6-1	TRBJ1-5	TGTGCCAGCAGTGATCAGGGGGACTTAGAGCCCCAGCATTTT	CASSDQGDLEPQHF
TRBD1	TRBV5-5	TRBJ1-2	TGTGCCAGCACAAGACAGGGGGCTAGAGGCTACACCTTC	CASTRQGARGYTF
TRBD2	TRBV25-1	TRBJ2-1	TGTGCCAGCAGTGAACCCGGGACTAGCAGGGGAGATGAGCAGTTCTTC	CASSEPGTSRGDEQFF
NA	TRBV7-3	TRBJ1-2	TGTGCCAGCAGCTTAAAAGGGGATTCGGTGACAGGACGCGGCTACACCTTC	CASSLKGDSVTGRGYTF
NA	TRBV5-6	TRBJ2-7	TGTGCCAGCAGCTTGGGACCCGGGGTTCCCTACGAGCAGTACTTC	CASSLGPGVPYEQYF
NA	TRBV30	TRBJ2-7	TGTGCCTGGAGTGTTATATTCGGGGACGAGCAGTACTTC	CAWSVIFGDEQYF
TRBD1	TRBV30	TRBJ1-1	TGTGCCTGGAGGACAGGGGGCGCGTCAAGCACTGAAGCTTTCTTT	CAWRTGGASSTEAFF
TRBD1	TRBV18	TRBJ2-5	TGTGCCAGCTCAACAGGGGGAGAGACCCAGTACTTC	CASSTGGETQYF
TRBD1	TRBV10-2	TRBJ2-7	TGCGCCAGCGGGACAGGGTCGTCCTACGAGCAGTACTTC	CASGTGSSYEQYF
NA	TRBV2	TRBJ1-2	TGTGCCAGCAGTGAAGGGGGCTTGGGCTATGGCTACACCTTC	CASSEGGLGYGYTF
TRBD1	TRBV30	TRBJ1-4	TGTGCCTGGAGTGCGGACAGGGTGGAAAAACTGTTTTTT	CAWSADRVEKLFF
NA	TRBV23-1	TRBJ2-7	TGCGCCAGCAGTCGCTCCGAAACCTACGAGCAGTACTTC	CASSRSETYEQYF
TRBD1	TRBV7-9	TRBJ2-5	TGTGCCAGCAGCTGGGACAGTCGGGAGACCCAGTACTTC	CASSWDSRETQYF
NA	TRBV7-9	TRBJ1-5	TGTGCCAGCAGCAAATCTGGGGGGGGCAATCAGCCCCAGCATTTT	CASSKSGGGNQPQHF
TRBD1	TRBV6-5	TRBJ2-3	TGTGCCAGCAGACTGACGGACAGGGTTGGGGTTACGCAGTATTTT	CASRLTDRVGVTQYF
NA	TRBV25-1	TRBJ2-1	TGTGCCAGCAGTGAGGAGGCAACCCGAGGCGGGGAGCAGTTCTTC	CASSEEATRGGEQFF
NA	TRBV4-2	TRBJ1-2	TGTGCCAGCAGCCAAGATCTTCGGAGGGCGGCCGGCTACACCTTC	CASSQDLRRAAGYTF
NA	TRBV30	TRBJ1-5	TGTGCCTGGAGGGCAGGGGCGCTGGGCAATCAGCCCCAGCATTTT	CAWRAGALGNQPQHF
TRBD1	TRBV6-5	TRBJ1-2	TGTGCCAGCAGTTACTCGAGGAACAGGGGGTATGGCTACACCTTC	CASSYSRNRGYGYTF
NA	TRBV5-1	TRBJ1-6	TGCGCCAGCAGCGCCCTCGGGGGTCCGAACTCACCCCTCCACTTT	CASSALGGPNSPLHF
NA	TRBV18	TRBJ2-7	TGTGCCAGCTCGAGTTCGAGAGCTCTCAACGAGCAGTACTTC	CASSSSRALNEQYF
NA	TRBV27	TRBJ1-5	TGTGCCAGCAGTTTAGAGCCTAGCAATCAGCCCCAGCATTTT	CASSLEPSNQPQHF
TRBD2	TRBV29-1	TRBJ2-1	TGCAGCGTTGAGGCGGGGACTAGCGGGAGAAATGAGCAGTTCTTC	CSVEAGTSGRNEQFF
NA	TRBV6-1	TRBJ2-7	TGTGCCAGCAGTCAGCTTAACAGTGTTGGGGAGCAGTACTTC	CASSQLNSVGEQYF
TRBD1	TRBV18	TRBJ2-7	TGTGCCAGCTCAACGTCTCAGGGGGCCTACGAGCAGTACTTC	CASSTSQGAYEQYF
TRBD2	TRBV5-1	TRBJ2-1	TGCGCCAGCAGCTACTTACCTAGCGGGGCTACCTACAATGAGCAGTTCTTC	CASSYLPSGATYNEQFF
NA	TRBV4-2	TRBJ2-2	TGTGCCAGCAGCCAAGGCGGAGGCAGGGGAACTGCTAACACCGGGGAGCTGTTTTTT	CASSQGGGRGTANTGELFF
NA	TRBV7-9	TRBJ1-5	TGTGCCAGCAGCTTAGGGGCAGGGGATAGTAGCAATCAGCCCCAGCATTTT	CASSLGAGDSSNQPQHF
NA	TRBV4-3	TRBJ1-1	TGCGCCAGCAGCCCTGACACGACAGGTAGAAACACTGAAGCTTTCTTT	CASSPDTTGRNTEAFF
TRBD1	TRBV6-5	TRBJ2-1	TGTGCCAGCAGCTACGGACAGGGTTACAATGAGCAGTTCTTC	CASSYGQGYNEQFF
NA	TRBV5-1	TRBJ1-1	TGCGCCACCCGTACAGGGACCAACACTGAAGCTTTCTTT	CATRTGTNTEAFF
NA	TRBV15	TRBJ1-1	TGTGCCACCAGCAGAGTTGACAGGAACACTGAAGCTTTCTTT	CATSRVDRNTEAFF
NA	TRBV6-6	TRBJ1-1	TGTGCCAGCAGTTACTCGAACAGGTTCGACACTGAAGCTTTCTTT	CASSYSNRFDTEAFF
NA	TRBV7-9	TRBJ1-2	TGTGCCAGCAGCTTGGTGCAGGGAGGTGACTATGGCTACACCTTC	CASSLVQGGDYGYTF
TRBD2	TRBV19	TRBJ2-3	TGTGCCAGTAGTCCCCCCGGGAGGGATACGCAGTATTTT	CASSPPGRDTQYF
TRBD1	TRBV18	TRBJ2-1	TGTGCCAGCTCACCGGGGACAGTCGCTGAGCAGTTCTTC	CASSPGTVAEQFF
TRBD1	TRBV7-7	TRBJ2-1	TGTGCTAGCAGTCCCGGGACAGGACCGAATGAGCAGTTCTTC	CASSPGTGPNEQFF
NA	TRBV30	TRBJ1-4	TGTGCCTGGTCCAGGGAATTATTTGAAAAACTGTTTTTT	CAWSRELFEKLFF
NA	TRBV28	TRBJ1-5	TGTGCCAGCAGTCCCCAGATCAGCAATCAGCCCCAGCATTTT	CASSPQISNQPQHF
NA	TRBV7-2	TRBJ1-2	TGTGCCAGCAGCTTAATTAGAGGGTTTTTCACCTTC	CASSLIRGFFTF
NA	TRBV19	TRBJ1-1	TGTGCCAGTATGTGGTCCGGTTCGAACACTGAAGCTTTCTTT	CASMWSGSNTEAFF
TRBD2	TRBV7-8	TRBJ2-5	TGTGCCAGCAGCTTTTCTAGCGGGGGGGCGGAGACCCAGTACTTC	CASSFSSGGAETQYF
NA	TRBV29-1	TRBJ1-1	TGCAGCGCCGGGTACGGTCTGAACACTGAAGCTTTCTTT	CSAGYGLNTEAFF
NA	TRBV28	TRBJ2-5	TGTGCCAGCAGTTTACCCAGCCAAGAGACCCAGTACTTC	CASSLPSQETQYF
NA	TRBV19	TRBJ2-5	TGTGCCAGTAGTAGGGCGGACACAGAGACCCAGTACTTC	CASSRADTETQYF
TRBD2	TRBV30	TRBJ2-3	TGTGCCTGGAGTGGGTACGCGCGGGGGGGCACAGATACGCAGTATTTT	CAWSGYARGGTDTQYF
NA	TRBV10-2	TRBJ2-2	TGCGCCAGCAGTTTACAGGGTACGAACACCGGGGAGCTGTTTTTT	CASSLQGTNTGELFF
NA	TRBV9	TRBJ1-1	TGTGCCAGCAGCGTAGTTGAAAGAGGGAACACTGAAGCTTTCTTT	CASSVVERGNTEAFF
NA	TRBV5-6	TRBJ2-7	TGTGCCAGCAGCTTATTAGGGGGATCCTCCTACGAGCAGTACTTC	CASSLLGGSSYEQYF
TRBD1	TRBV5-1	TRBJ2-7	TGCGCCAGCAGCTTGGAGGCTTCAGGGGGCAGCGAGCAGTACTTC	CASSLEASGGSEQYF